These 25 T cell receptor beta chains originate from one sample sequenced in a study of Ad26.COV2.S vaccination and SARS-CoV-2 variants. Treatment meaning: around 19 received Ad26.COV2.S at low or high dose, single or two shots; about 5 received placebo; per-sample allocation not given. Sampling was performed 63 days after the first vaccine or placebo injection. The data were produced by immunoSEQ multiplex PCR, yet TCRdb's version contains in-frame clones alone and is incomplete. The data hold more than 250,000 clones, with more than 75% observed a single time. Material: peripheral blood, obtained in a trial of Ad26.COV2.S vaccine versus placebo. The receptors shown here come from a person aged 18-65 years who received the Ad26.COV2.S COVID-19 vaccine or a placebo.

The chain combines TRBV6-5 with TRBJ2-7, with TRBD1 matching 8 bases. V dropped 6 bases and J dropped 3; count of bases not matched to a gene: 7. Germline loops: CDR1 MNHEY, CDR2 SVGAGI. This CDR3 has 14 amino acids. The CDR3 here is CASSKTGEIYEQYF. DNA of the CDR3: TGTGCCAGCAGCAAGACAGGGGAGATCTACGAGCAGTACTTC.

This clone was seen a handful of times. CDR3 sequence (DNA): TGTGCCAGCTCAACTCCGGGACGCGCCCCTGGCGAGCAGTACTTC. As protein: CASSTPGRAPGEQYF. The rearrangement uses TRBV18 and TRBJ2-7; D is possibly TRBD1 or TRBD2 (5 bases each). Looked up from germline, CDR1 is KGHSH and CDR2 is LQKENI. The CDR3 has 15 amino acids. Between the trimmed V and J ends, which lost 5 bases and 6 bases, there was a span of 20 bases. The full variable domain, rest sourced from reference TRBV18 and TRBJ2-7, is NAGVMQNPRHLVRRRGQEARLRCSPMKGHSHVYWYRQLPEEGLKFMVYLQKENIIDESGMPKERFSAEFPKEGPSILRIQQVVRGDSAAYFCASSTPGRAPGEQYFGPGTRLTVT.

The chain carries TRBV6-5 and TRBJ1-4, with D uncertain. CDR1 is MNHEY, CDR2 SVGAGI, per germline. Trimming shortened V by 6 bases and J by 4 bases, and 12 bases separated the two germline ends. The CDR3 consists of 14 residues. CDR3: CASSRPGRNEKLFF. CDR3 DNA sequence: TGTGCCAGCAGCCGCCCCGGCCGTAATGAAAAACTGTTTTTT.

This clone was seen only a few times. The CDR3 sequence is CASSLVTSGGVTDTQYF. CDR3 bases: TGTGCCAGCAGCTTGGTGACTAGCGGGGGGGTCACAGATACGCAGTATTTT. This chain uses TRBV5-6 with TRBJ2-3, with TRBD2 matching 14 bases. The trim removed 0 bases at V and 2 bases at J, leaving 2 bases unmatched. Per the germline V gene, CDR1 is SGHDT and CDR2 is YYEEEE. CDR3 size: 17 residues.

This clone was recorded only once. The chain employs TRBV6-2 or TRBV6-3 and TRBJ2-1, with 9 bases identical to TRBD2. V shed 6 bases and J 10 bases; nucleotides not matched to a gene: 13. This CDR3 has 15 residues. Germline loops: CDR1 MNHEY, CDR2 SVGEGT. CDR3 protein: CASRPGLARAREQFF. The CDR3 nucleotides are TGTGCCAGCAGGCCTGGACTAGCGAGGGCAAGGGAGCAGTTCTTC.

The chain links TRBV23-1 to TRBJ1-5, with TRBD1 matching over 9 bases. TRBV23-1 is classed as an ORF, of uncertain function. V lost 7 bases and J lost 3; bases outside the gene matches: 10. This CDR3 contains 16 residues. The CDR3 loop is CASTRATGGVNQPQHF. The CDR3 coding sequence is TGCGCCAGCACCAGAGCAACAGGGGGCGTCAATCAGCCCCAGCATTTT.

This clone turned up a few times. This rearrangement joins TRBV19 to TRBJ1-2; D is unclear. CDR3 length: 13 amino acids. Trimming stripped 3 bases from V and 2 bases from J, with 7 bases between. Germline V gives CDR1 LNHDA, CDR2 SQIVND (reference sequence). CDR3 DNA: TGTGCCAGTAGTATTTCCCTGAACTATGGCTACACCTTC. It yields the protein CASSISLNYGYTF.

The rearrangement links TRBV6-5 to TRBJ2-5; D possibly matches TRBD1 or TRBD2 (5 bases each). Germline V gene lookup returns CDR1 MNHEY and CDR2 SVGAGI. The length of the CDR3 is 13 residues. Trimming left V 5 bases short and J 4 bases short, with 11 bases between. CDR3 amino acids: CASSLMGVETQYF. In DNA form, the CDR3 reads TGTGCCAGCAGTCTAATGGGGGTAGAGACCCAGTACTTC.

This chain connects TRBV3-1 (or the pseudogene TRBV3-2) to TRBJ1-1; 8 positions match TRBD1. This CDR3 is 15 amino acids long. V gave up 4 bases and J gave up 6 bases; unmatched junction bases: 10. Per germline, CDR1 LGHDT and CDR2 YNNKEL (reference sequence). This chain's CDR3 is CASSLPSEGQAEAFF. Written as DNA, the CDR3 is TGTGCCAGCAGCCTCCCTTCTGAGGGACAGGCTGAAGCTTTCTTT.

The gene calls are TRBV6-5 and TRBJ2-7, with D perhaps matching TRBD1 (5 bases). V dropped 2 bases and J dropped 3 bases, with 8 bases sitting between them. This CDR3 comprises 13 residues. CDR1 MNHEY and CDR2 SVGAGI come from the germline V gene. CDR3 in amino acids: CASSYGAHYEQYF. The CDR3 nucleotides are TGTGCCAGCAGTTACGGGGCACACTACGAGCAGTACTTC.

V usage is TRBV11-2 and J usage is TRBJ2-5; TRBD2 matches 8 bases. In germline, CDR1 is SGHAT, CDR2 FQNNGV. With 1 base clipped from V and 2 bases from J, the junction kept 12 bases outside the gene matches. This CDR3 has 18 amino acids. CDR3: CASSLGRLSGGLQETQYF. CDR3 in DNA: TGTGCCAGCAGCTTAGGCCGTTTGAGCGGGGGTTTACAAGAGACCCAGTACTTC.

This clone came up a few times. V and J are TRBV4-1 and TRBJ1-2; D possibly corresponds to TRBD1 (6 bases). The V gene's germline CDR1 is MGHRA and CDR2 YSYEKL. CDR3 size: 15 residues. Trimming took off 0 bases at V and 6 bases at J, with 14 bases between the two ends. DNA for the CDR3: TGCGCCAGCAGCCAAGAGAGGGGGGAGCTGCATGGCTACACCTTC. Protein: CASSQERGELHGYTF.

The chain carries TRBV4-2 and TRBJ1-3; D is perhaps TRBD1 (6 bases). Trimming removed 0 bases from V and 2 bases from J, with 11 bases in between. Germline V lookup: CDR1 LGHNA, CDR2 YNFKEQ. This CDR3 region has 16 residues. The CDR3 nucleotides are TGTGCCAGCAGCCAAGATACTCCAGGGGCTGGAAACACCATATATTTT. Protein product: CASSQDTPGAGNTIYF.

The chain has TRBV2 and TRBJ2-2; D remains unclear. Trimming left V 3 bases short and J 4 bases short, with 12 bases between. The CDR3 loop spans 15 amino acids. Germline CDR1 SNHLY, CDR2 FYNNEI. This CDR3 is CASSDLRSITGELFF. The CDR3 coding sequence is TGTGCCAGCAGTGATTTGCGGTCCATCACCGGGGAGCTGTTTTTT.

The gene calls are TRBV6-5 and TRBJ1-4, with D tentatively TRBD1 (5 bases). V shed 8 bases and J shed 2 bases, with 12 bases lying between them. This CDR3 is 14 amino acids long. CDR1 and CDR2 (germline): MNHEY, SVGAGI. The CDR3 reads CASGGTGTNEKLFF. CDR3 nucleotide sequence: TGTGCCAGCGGGGGGACGGGGACTAATGAAAAACTGTTTTTT.

This clone has a handful of counts. The J gene is TRBJ1-1, the V gene TRBV2, with no clear D. Germline lookup yields CDR1 SNHLY and CDR2 FYNNEI. The CDR3 runs 12 residues. The V end lost 6 bases, the J end lost 2 bases, and 7 bases lay between the germline ends. CDR3 in DNA: TGTGCCAGCAGGCAGATAAACACTGAAGCTTTCTTT. Protein product: CASRQINTEAFF.

The gene calls are TRBV7-2 and TRBJ2-6; D unresolved. V dropped 0 bases and J dropped 0 bases, with 6 bases sitting between them. The CDR3 consists of 16 residues. Per germline, CDR1 SGHTA and CDR2 FQGNSA. The CDR3, as DNA: TGTGCCAGCAGCTTAGCTCGGGCCTCTGGGGCCAACGTCCTGACTTTC. This encodes CASSLARASGANVLTF.

In its sample, this clone was seen once. The V call is TRBV5-1, the J call TRBJ1-2; tentatively, D is TRBD1 (6 bases). Germline CDR1 and CDR2: SGHRS and YFSETQ. CDR3 length: 14 residues. The germline V and J ends were trimmed by 2 bases and 7 bases, with 15 bases remaining between them. CDR3 residues: CASSFGQGRSGYTF. CDR3 nucleotides: TGCGCCAGCAGCTTCGGCCAGGGGAGGTCTGGCTACACCTTC.

The rearrangement links TRBV19 to TRBJ2-2, with 7 nucleotides matching TRBD1. CDR1 LNHDA and CDR2 SQIVND come from the germline V gene (reference sequence). The CDR3 has 17 amino acids. V dropped 5 bases and J dropped 4; count of bases not matched to a gene: 13. Here the CDR3 reads CASSLVGVSGGTGELFF. The CDR3 DNA is TGTGCCAGTAGTCTAGTTGGGGTTTCAGGGGGCACCGGGGAGCTGTTTTTT.

The chain carries TRBV2 and TRBJ2-1; 13 bases are a match to TRBD2. J gave up 1 base and V 7 bases, and 10 bases lay outside the gene matches. The germline gives CDR1 SNHLY, CDR2 FYNNEI. The CDR3 contains 18 residues. In DNA form, the CDR3 reads TGTGCCAGCACCCCGGGACTAGCGGGACCAGGTTCCTACAATGAGCAGTTCTTC. It encodes CASTPGLAGPGSYNEQFF.

V gene TRBV30 combines with J gene TRBJ1-2; TRBD1 might be the D (6 bases). Trimming pared 5 bases from V and 8 bases from J, leaving 12 bases between. From germline, CDR1 is GTSNPN and CDR2 SVGIG (reference sequence). There are 11 residues in the CDR3. The DNA for the CDR3 is TGTGCCTGGTTACAGGGCATGGGCTACACCTTC. This encodes CAWLQGMGYTF.

The V gene is TRBV7-8, the J gene TRBJ2-6; D is perhaps TRBD1 (6 bases). The CDR3 spans 15 residues. Trimming left V 7 bases short and J 2 bases short, with 12 bases between. CDR1 SGHVS and CDR2 FQNEAQ come from the germline V gene. DNA of the CDR3: TGTGCCAGCACCGTACAGGGCACTGGGGCCAACGTCCTGACTTTC. It specifies CASTVQGTGANVLTF.

The genes are TRBV5-1 and TRBJ2-7; the D gene is possibly TRBD1 (5 bases). The CDR3 length is 13 residues. The germline CDR1 and CDR2 sequences are SGHRS and YFSETQ. CDR3 sequence (DNA): TGCGCTTCCCGGGTAGGGGTCTCCTACGAGCAGTACTTC. This sequence encodes CASRVGVSYEQYF.

The V call is TRBV29-1, the J call TRBJ1-1; D gene uncertain. V lost 6 bases and J lost 3, with 14 bases in between. The CDR3 extends over 13 amino acids. From germline, CDR1 is SQVTM and CDR2 ANQGSEA. CDR3 nucleotides: TGCAGCGTGTCGCGAGGGTTTGACACTGAAGCTTTCTTT. It translates to CSVSRGFDTEAFF.

This sequence joins TRBV19 and TRBJ1-2; D possibly corresponds to TRBD1 (6 bases). In germline, CDR1 is LNHDA, CDR2 SQIVND (reference sequence). The CDR3 sequence is 15 residues long. The ends were cut back, 3 bases at V and 2 bases at J, with 13 bases in the middle. In DNA form, the CDR3 reads TGTGCCAGTAGTATCCTGACAGGCGTAAACTATGGCTACACCTTC. Translating gives CASSILTGVNYGYTF.